Listed below are T cell receptor beta chains from one sample, sequenced in a study of shared clonotypes between healthy human individuals. Produced via immunoSEQ multiplex PCR; TCRdb's table is partial and in-frame only. The data contain some 1 million clones, about 80% of them singletons. The material sequenced was memory CD4+ T cells sorted from blood. The receptors were gathered from a man aged 18-30 years in good health. The CDR3 runs from the conserved cysteine through the conserved F or W. A D gene is named only where the DNA matches it firmly. Rows give clone size only sometimes, using once, few, many, or a class for an expanded clone.

>TRBJ2-1|TRBV5-4|.|.
TGTGCCAGCAGCTTGGGCCCTATGAGCGGTTACTCCTACAATGAGCAGTTCTTC
CASSLGPMSGYSYNEQFF
>TRBJ1-6|TRBV12-5|.|.
TGTGCTAGTGGTTTGAATTTGGGAGGGCGCACCTCCTATAATTCACCCCTCCACTTT
CASGLNLGGRTSYNSPLHF
>TRBJ2-7|TRBV30|.|.
TGTGCCTGGAGTCGTGCGGCAGCAGCCCCCGAGCAGTACTTC
CAWSRAAAAPEQYF
>TRBJ1-3|TRBV6-1|.|.
TGTGCCAGCAGTGAAAAAGGAAACACCATATATTTT
CASSEKGNTIYF
>TRBJ1-2|TRBV9|TRBD1|.
TGTGCCAGCAGCGTAGGAAAGACAGGGGATGGCTACACCTTC
CASSVGKTGDGYTF
>TRBJ1-6|TRBV6-6|.|.
TGTGCCAGCCGGTCGGGAGGCGGGGGATCGTCACCCCTCCACTTT
CASRSGGGGSSPLHF
>TRBJ2-7|TRBV7-6|.|.
TGTGCCAGCAGCTCCCGAGGGGGGATCTACGAGCAGTACTTC
CASSSRGGIYEQYF
>TRBJ2-2|TRBV7-6|TRBD1|.
TGTGCCAGCAGCGGAACAGGACAGGTCCTCGGGGAGCTGTTTTTT
CASSGTGQVLGELFF
>TRBJ1-2|TRBV14|TRBD1|.
TGTGCCAGCAGCCAAATCCCAGGGGGCGACGGGGATGGCTACACCTTC
CASSQIPGGDGDGYTF
>TRBJ1-6|TRBV28|.|once
TGTGCCAGCAGCAACACAGGGATGTTGCAAGGGGGACACTTT
CASSNTGMLQGGHF